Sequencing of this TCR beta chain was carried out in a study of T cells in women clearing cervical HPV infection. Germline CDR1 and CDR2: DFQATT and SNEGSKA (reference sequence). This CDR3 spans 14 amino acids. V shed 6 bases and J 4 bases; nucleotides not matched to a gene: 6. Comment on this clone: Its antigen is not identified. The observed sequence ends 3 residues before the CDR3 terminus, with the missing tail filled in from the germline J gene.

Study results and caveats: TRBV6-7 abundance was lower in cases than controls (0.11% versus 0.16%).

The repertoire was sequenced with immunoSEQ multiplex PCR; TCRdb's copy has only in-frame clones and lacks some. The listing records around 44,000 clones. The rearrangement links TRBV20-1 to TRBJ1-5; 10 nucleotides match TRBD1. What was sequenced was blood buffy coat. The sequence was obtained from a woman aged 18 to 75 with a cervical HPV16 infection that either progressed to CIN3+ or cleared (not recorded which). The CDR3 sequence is CSAGPGQGNQPQHF. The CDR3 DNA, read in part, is TGCAGTGCCGGTCCGGGACAGGGGAATCAGCCC.